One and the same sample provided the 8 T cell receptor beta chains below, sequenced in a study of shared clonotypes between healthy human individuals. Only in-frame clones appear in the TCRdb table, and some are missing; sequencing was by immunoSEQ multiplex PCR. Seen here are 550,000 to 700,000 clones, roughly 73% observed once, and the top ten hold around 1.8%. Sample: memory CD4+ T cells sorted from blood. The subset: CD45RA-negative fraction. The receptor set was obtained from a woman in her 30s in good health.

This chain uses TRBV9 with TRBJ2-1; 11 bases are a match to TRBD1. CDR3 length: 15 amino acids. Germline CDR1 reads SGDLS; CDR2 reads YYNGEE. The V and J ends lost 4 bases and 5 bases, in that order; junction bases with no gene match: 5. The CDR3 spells CASSTRTGGHNEQFF. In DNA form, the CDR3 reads TGTGCCAGCAGCACCAGGACAGGGGGCCACAATGAGCAGTTCTTC.

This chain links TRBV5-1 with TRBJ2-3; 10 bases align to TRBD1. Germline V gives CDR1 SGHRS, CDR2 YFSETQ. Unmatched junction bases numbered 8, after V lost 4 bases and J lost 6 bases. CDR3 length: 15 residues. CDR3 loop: CASSSRGQGRDTQYF. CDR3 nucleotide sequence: TGCGCCAGCAGCAGCCGGGGACAGGGGCGGGATACGCAGTATTTT.

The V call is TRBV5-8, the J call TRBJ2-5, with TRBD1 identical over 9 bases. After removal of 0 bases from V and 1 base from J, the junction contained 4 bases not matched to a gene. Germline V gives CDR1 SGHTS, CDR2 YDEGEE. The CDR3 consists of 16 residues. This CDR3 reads CASSLGQGGFQETQYF. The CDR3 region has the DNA TGTGCCAGCAGCTTGGGACAGGGGGGTTTCCAAGAGACCCAGTACTTC.

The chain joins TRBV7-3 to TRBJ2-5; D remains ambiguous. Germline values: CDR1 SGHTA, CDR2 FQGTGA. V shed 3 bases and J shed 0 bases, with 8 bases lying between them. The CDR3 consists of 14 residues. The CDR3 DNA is TGTGCCAGCAGCTTTCAGGCGAACCAAGAGACCCAGTACTTC. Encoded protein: CASSFQANQETQYF. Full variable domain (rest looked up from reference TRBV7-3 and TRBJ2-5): GAGVSQTPSNKVTEKGKYVELRCDPISGHTALYWYRQSLGQGPEFLIYFQGTGAADDSGLPNDRFFAVRPEGSVSTLKIQRTERGDSAVYLCASSFQANQETQYFGPGTRLLVL.

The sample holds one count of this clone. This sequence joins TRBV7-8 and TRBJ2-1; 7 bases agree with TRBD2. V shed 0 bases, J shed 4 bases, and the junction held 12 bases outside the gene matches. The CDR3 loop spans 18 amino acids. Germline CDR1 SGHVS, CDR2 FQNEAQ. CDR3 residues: CASSLAALYSGLYNEQFF. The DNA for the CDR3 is TGTGCCAGCAGCTTAGCGGCTCTTTATAGCGGGTTGTACAATGAGCAGTTCTTC.

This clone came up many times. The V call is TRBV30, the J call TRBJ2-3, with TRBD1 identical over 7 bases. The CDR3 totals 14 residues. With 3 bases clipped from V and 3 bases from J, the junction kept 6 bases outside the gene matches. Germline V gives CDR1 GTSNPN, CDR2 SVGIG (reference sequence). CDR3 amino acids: CAWRPGTETDTQYF. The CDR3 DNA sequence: TGTGCCTGGAGGCCCGGGACAGAAACAGATACGCAGTATTTT. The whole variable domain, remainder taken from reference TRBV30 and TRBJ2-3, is SQTIHQWPATLVQPVGSPLSLECTVEGTSNPNLYWYRQAAGRGLQLLFYSVGIGQISSEVPQNLSASRPQDRQFILSSKKLLLSDSGFYLCAWRPGTETDTQYFGPGTRLTVL.

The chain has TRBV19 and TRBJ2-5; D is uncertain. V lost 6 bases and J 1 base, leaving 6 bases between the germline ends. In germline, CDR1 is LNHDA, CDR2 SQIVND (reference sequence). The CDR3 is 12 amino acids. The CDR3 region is CASRRSQETQYF. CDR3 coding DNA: TGTGCCAGTAGGCGGTCCCAAGAGACCCAGTACTTC. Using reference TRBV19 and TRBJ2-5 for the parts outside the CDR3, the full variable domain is DGGITQSPKYLFRKEGQNVTLSCEQNLNHDAMYWYRQDPGQGLRLIYYSQIVNDFQKGDIAEGYSVSREKKESFPLTVTSAQKNPTAFYLCASRRSQETQYFGPGTRLLVL.

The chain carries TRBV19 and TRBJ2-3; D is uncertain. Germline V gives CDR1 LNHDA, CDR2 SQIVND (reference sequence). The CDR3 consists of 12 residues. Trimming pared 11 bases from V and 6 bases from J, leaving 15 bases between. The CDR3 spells CAAATFSDTQYF. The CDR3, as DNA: TGTGCCGCCGCTACCTTTTCCGATACGCAGTATTTT. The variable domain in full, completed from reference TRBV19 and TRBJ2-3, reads DGGITQSPKYLFRKEGQNVTLSCEQNLNHDAMYWYRQDPGQGLRLIYYSQIVNDFQKGDIAEGYSVSREKKESFPLTVTSAQKNPTAFYLCAAATFSDTQYFGPGTRLTVL.